One sample yielded the 29 T cell receptor beta chains listed below, sequenced in a study of CD8 T cells in Susac syndrome. Random hexamers were used to reverse transcribe roughly 0.5 to 1 ug of RNA. TCRdb reanalysed the immunoSEQ multiplex PCR reads using MiXCR and keeps one entry per CDR3 protein. The sample lists 110,000 or so distinct CDR3 sequences; more than 85% were seen once. The specimen was CD4+ T cells from PBMCs. The receptors come from a human donor with multiple sclerosis.

The CDR3 DNA reads as TGTGCCAGCAGCTTAATTGGAGGACTCTACAATGAGCAGTTCTTC. It yields the protein CASSLIGGLYNEQFF. This chain links TRBV7-9 with TRBJ2-1; D is possibly TRBD2 (5 bases). This CDR3 has 15 amino acids. Trimming removed 2 bases from V and 3 bases from J, with 11 bases in between. Germline V gene lookup returns CDR1 SEHNR and CDR2 FQNEAQ (reference sequence).

This chain uses TRBV3-1 with TRBJ2-3, with a possible D match to TRBD2 (6 bases). Germline CDR1 LGHDT, CDR2 YNNKEL (reference sequence). V lost 4 bases and J 4 bases, leaving 15 bases between the germline ends. This CDR3 region has 15 residues. The chain's CDR3 is CASSPSAGRADTQYF. In DNA form, the CDR3 reads TGTGCCAGCAGCCCTAGCGCAGGTAGGGCAGATACGCAGTATTTT.

This chain uses TRBV5-1 with TRBJ2-7; TRBD1 agrees at 7 bases. Germline V lookup: CDR1 SGHRS, CDR2 YFSETQ. The CDR3 totals 15 residues. J lost 3 bases, V lost 3 bases, and 9 bases had no gene match. Here the CDR3 reads CASSSLTGTHYEQYF. The CDR3 region has the DNA TGCGCCAGCAGCTCCCTGACAGGGACCCACTACGAGCAGTACTTC.

The chain couples TRBV6-1 to TRBJ1-5, with D perhaps matching TRBD1 (5 bases). Trimming left V 6 bases short and J 7 bases short, with 22 bases between. The CDR3 consists of 16 residues. CDR1 is MNHNS and CDR2 is SASEGT in the germline V gene. In DNA, the CDR3 is TGTGCCAGCAGAGCCGACAGTTCGGGGACCTACCAGCCCCAGCATTTT. It yields the protein CASRADSSGTYQPQHF.

This clonotype showed up just a few times. The chain joins TRBV4-1 to TRBJ2-3, with D perhaps matching TRBD1 or TRBD2 (5 bases each). This CDR3 comprises 15 residues. V dropped 3 bases and J dropped 3 bases, with 13 bases sitting between them. CDR1 and CDR2 from the germline V gene are MGHRA and YSYEKL. The CDR3 sequence: CASSQGPYGTDTQYF. The CDR3 coding sequence is TGCGCCAGCAGCCAGGGACCCTATGGGACAGATACGCAGTATTTT.

J is TRBJ1-2 and V is TRBV5-6; D is uncertain. There are 15 residues in the CDR3. The germline CDR1 and CDR2 sequences are SGHDT and YYEEEE. Trimming took off 0 bases at V and 4 bases at J, with 13 bases between the two ends. The CDR3 protein is CASSLAPRGLYGYTF. In DNA, the CDR3 is TGTGCCAGCAGCTTGGCCCCCAGAGGCCTCTATGGCTACACCTTC.

The gene calls are TRBV7-9 and TRBJ1-3; tentatively, D is TRBD1 (6 bases). The germline V and J ends were trimmed by 5 bases and 2 bases, with 13 bases remaining between them. This CDR3 comprises 15 residues. Germline loops: CDR1 SEHNR, CDR2 FQNEAQ (reference sequence). Here the CDR3 reads CASSTRSGAGNTIYF. For the CDR3, the DNA is TGTGCCAGCAGCACCAGGTCAGGGGCTGGAAACACCATATATTTT.

The DNA for the CDR3 is TGTGCCAGCAGCGAAGCTATACAGACATACTCGGGCTATGGCTACACCTTC. Protein product: CASSEAIQTYSGYGYTF. This chain connects TRBV9 to TRBJ1-2; D uncertain. The CDR3 runs to 17 residues. V was clipped by 3 bases and J by 4 bases, with 22 bases between them. The germline V gene encodes CDR1 SGDLS and CDR2 YYNGEE.

The chain is built from TRBV30 and TRBJ1-3; D unresolved. CDR1 and CDR2 from the germline V gene are GTSNPN and SVGIG (reference sequence). The CDR3 is 15 residues long. The ends were cut back, 3 bases at V and 6 bases at J, with 18 bases in the middle. The CDR3 region has the DNA TGTGCCTGGAGACGACTCGGCGCTGCTGAAAACACCATATATTTT. This encodes CAWRRLGAAENTIYF.

The CDR3 DNA reads TGTGCCACCAGTGCCCTGGGGGGCTACACCTTC. It yields the protein CATSALGGYTF. The rearrangement links TRBV24-1 to TRBJ1-2; D gene ambiguous. V was cut by 5 bases and J by 8 bases, with 8 bases left in between. The CDR3 has 11 residues. The germline V gene encodes CDR1 KGHDR and CDR2 SFDVKD.

V and J are TRBV25-1 and TRBJ1-2, with D perhaps matching TRBD1 (5 bases). The CDR3 is 13 residues long. Trimming removed 7 bases at V and 6 bases at J, with 15 bases between. The germline CDR1 and CDR2 sequences are MGHDK and SYGVNS. CDR3 sequence: CASTLMGTDGYTF. In DNA form, the CDR3 reads TGTGCCAGCACCCTAATGGGGACCGATGGCTACACCTTC.

The gene calls are TRBV3-1 and TRBJ2-6, with D maybe TRBD2 (6 bases). V gave up 7 bases and J gave up 4 bases, with 8 bases separating them. CDR3 length equals 13 residues. Germline-derived CDR1 and CDR2 are LGHDT and YNNKEL (reference sequence). The CDR3 coding sequence is TGTGCCAGCAAAGCGGGCGGGGCCAACGTCCTGACTTTC. It codes for CASKAGGANVLTF.

This chain uses TRBV7-2 with TRBJ2-1, with a possible D match to TRBD1 (6 bases). This CDR3 has 12 amino acids. Germline CDR1 reads SGHTA; CDR2 reads FQGNSA. Trimming took 4 bases from V and 10 from J, leaving 11 bases between them. The CDR3 region is CASSSRGLEQFF. In DNA, the CDR3 is TGTGCCAGCAGCTCCAGGGGTTTGGAGCAGTTCTTC.

The count of this clonotype is one. This chain joins TRBV12-3 or TRBV12-4 and TRBJ2-3, with D unclear. V lost 7 bases and J lost 1, with 12 bases in between. The CDR3 runs 14 residues. The CDR3 here is CASIRSLGTDTQYF. The CDR3 nucleotides are TGTGCCAGCATTAGGAGCCTAGGCACAGATACGCAGTATTTT.

This chain uses TRBV9 with TRBJ2-5; no clear D gene. Looked up from germline, CDR1 is SGDLS and CDR2 is YYNGEE. The V and J ends lost 3 bases and 1 base respectively, with 7 bases between them. CDR3 length equals 13 residues. The CDR3 bases are TGTGCCAGCAGCGGAGGAACCCAAGAGACCCAGTACTTC. This gives the protein CASSGGTQETQYF.

The gene calls are TRBV2 and TRBJ1-1; D remains unclear. Trimming cost V 4 bases and J 2 bases, with 11 bases left between them. Germline V gives CDR1 SNHLY, CDR2 FYNNEI. The CDR3 covers 14 residues. CDR3 in amino acids: CASSGGATNTEAFF. The CDR3 DNA follows: TGTGCCAGCAGTGGTGGTGCGACAAACACTGAAGCTTTCTTT.

The CDR3 DNA sequence: TGTGCCACCAGCAGAGGACGGAAGAGGGAAGGATGGTATGGCTACACCTTC. It specifies CATSRGRKREGWYGYTF. The V gene is TRBV15, the J gene TRBJ1-2; D not certain. Trimming cost V 1 base and J 5 bases, with 20 bases left between them. This CDR3 region has 17 residues. Germline V gene sequence: CDR1 LNHNV, CDR2 YYDKDF (reference sequence).

CDR3 sequence: CASSFGLAGRLYGYTF. CDR3 DNA: TGTGCCAGCAGTTTTGGGTTGGCGGGGAGACTGTATGGCTACACCTTC. V is TRBV28 and J is TRBJ1-2; the D is unclear. CDR1 and CDR2 (germline): MDHEN, SYDVKM. Trimming removed 3 bases from V and 5 bases from J, with 19 bases in between. The CDR3 is made up of 16 amino acids.

J is TRBJ2-7 and V is TRBV7-2; TRBD1 aligns across 9 bases. Trimming removed 5 bases from V and 6 bases from J; junction bases left unmatched: 14. Germline V lookup: CDR1 SGHTA, CDR2 FQGNSA. The CDR3 spans 16 residues. The CDR3 DNA reads TGTGCCAGCAGCCGATCCACAGGGGGCGCCTTGGGCGAGCAGTACTTC. Amino acids: CASSRSTGGALGEQYF.

This chain connects TRBV6-6 to TRBJ2-1; the match to TRBD2 covers 10 bases. CDR3 length: 16 amino acids. With V trimmed by 0 bases and J by 2 bases, 1 base remained unmatched. Looked up from germline, CDR1 is MNHNY and CDR2 is SVGAGI (reference sequence). CDR3 nucleotides: TGTGCCAGCAGTTACTCCAGCGGGGGGGCCTACAATGAGCAGTTCTTC. Translating it yields CASSYSSGGAYNEQFF.

The chain employs TRBV11-2 and TRBJ1-1; D gene uncertain. Germline loops: CDR1 SGHAT, CDR2 FQNNGV. This CDR3 has 15 amino acids. Trimming took 2 bases from V and 3 from J, leaving 13 bases between them. This chain's CDR3 is CASSLILGWDTEAFF. The CDR3 DNA reads TGTGCCAGCAGCTTAATTCTGGGATGGGACACTGAAGCTTTCTTT.

V is TRBV9 and J is TRBJ2-1; the D call may be TRBD1 or TRBD2 (5 bases each). This CDR3 is 16 amino acids long. V lost 0 bases, J lost 1 base, and 11 bases lay in between. Germline assignment: CDR1 SGDLS and CDR2 YYNGEE. The chain's CDR3 is CASSVAGTKSYNEQFF. CDR3 in DNA: TGTGCCAGCAGCGTAGCTGGGACCAAATCCTACAATGAGCAGTTCTTC.

This chain uses TRBV7-2 with TRBJ2-4; tentatively, D is TRBD1 or TRBD2 (6 bases each). With 5 bases removed from V and 1 base from J, the gap between germline ends came to 21 bases. CDR1 is SGHTA and CDR2 is FQGNSA in the germline V gene. The CDR3 is 18 amino acids. The CDR3 DNA sequence: TGTGCCAGCAGCCAGCCGCCTCGGGGGCCTGGGGCCAAAAACATTCAGTACTTC. The encoded protein is CASSQPPRGPGAKNIQYF. Using reference TRBV7-2 and TRBJ2-4 for the parts outside the CDR3, the full variable domain is GAGVSQSPSNKVTEKGKDVELRCDPISGHTALYWYRQSLGQGLEFLIYFQGNSAPDKSGLPSDRFSAERTGGSVSTLTIQRTQQEDSAVYLCASSQPPRGPGAKNIQYFGAGTRLSVL.

This sequence joins TRBV12-3 or TRBV12-4 and TRBJ2-7, with D unresolved. The CDR3 is made up of 14 amino acids. V was cut by 3 bases and J by 0 bases, with 9 bases left in between. The CDR3 DNA follows: TGTGCCAGCAGTTTTCGGCATGACTCCTACGAGCAGTACTTC. This translates into CASSFRHDSYEQYF.

The rearrangement uses TRBV18 and TRBJ2-7; D is undetermined. This CDR3 has 12 residues. Trimming shortened V by 3 bases and J by 3 bases, and 6 bases separated the two germline ends. Germline values: CDR1 KGHSH, CDR2 LQKENI. The CDR3 loop is CASSPAGYEQYF. The CDR3, as DNA: TGTGCCAGCTCACCTGCTGGCTACGAGCAGTACTTC.

The CDR3 region has the DNA TGTGCCAGCAGTGAATGGGGTACTGCGGACGGGCTGTACCAAGAGACCCAGTACTTC. Its translation is CASSEWGTADGLYQETQYF. J is TRBJ2-5 and V is TRBV25-1; D is unclear. CDR3 length: 19 amino acids. V gave up 1 base and J gave up 0 bases, with 21 bases separating them. CDR1 is MGHDK, CDR2 SYGVNS, per germline.

CDR3 coding DNA: TGCGCCAGCAGCCTCGGACTAGCTGCCTACGAGCAGTACTTC. This gives the protein CASSLGLAAYEQYF. The chain is built from TRBV4-1 and TRBJ2-7; 8 bases line up with TRBD2. The V gene's germline CDR1 is MGHRA and CDR2 YSYEKL. The CDR3 spans 14 residues. The V segment lost 4 bases and the J segment 2 bases; nucleotides outside the gene matches: 4.

This chain links TRBV9 with TRBJ1-2; D call uncertain. The CDR3 spans 13 residues. Trimming shortened V by 4 bases and J by 8 bases, and 15 bases separated the two germline ends. Germline values: CDR1 SGDLS, CDR2 YYNGEE. In DNA form, the CDR3 reads TGTGCCAGCAGCCCAGACTGGGTTGGCGGCTACACCTTC. Protein: CASSPDWVGGYTF. The entire variable domain, with the rest obtained from reference TRBV9 and TRBJ1-2, is as follows: DSGVTQTPKHLITATGQRVTLRCSPRSGDLSVYWYQQSLDQGLQFLIQYYNGEERAKGNILERFSAQQFPDLHSELNLSSLELGDSALYFCASSPDWVGGYTFGSGTRLTVV.

The gene calls are TRBV27 and TRBJ2-6; tentative D call: TRBD2 (5 bases). The CDR3 totals 16 residues. Germline CDR1 reads MNHEY; CDR2 reads SMNVEV (reference sequence). V lost 1 base and J lost 1, with 8 bases in between. The CDR3: CASSLFRGSGANVLTF. The CDR3 DNA reads TGTGCCAGCAGTTTATTTCGGGGTTCTGGGGCCAACGTCCTGACTTTC.